These 2 T cell receptor beta chains originate from one sample sequenced in a study of T-cell memory formation after mild COVID-19. TCRdb independently ran MiXCR on the 5' RACE reads; one entry per CDR3 protein. The sample gives about 130,000 distinct CDR3 sequences, approximately 15% of which show up once; 4% to 6% is in the top ten. Source material: PBMCs or a T cell subset sorted from them (not recorded which). These receptors were obtained from a man younger than 35 who had mild COVID-19 (a few samples of this study predate the infection). Cell type and time point are not known.

Ten or more counts support this clonotype. The V gene is TRBV7-2, the J gene TRBJ2-3, with TRBD2 matching over 8 bases. Germline-derived CDR1 and CDR2 are SGHTA and FQGNSA. The CDR3 loop spans 15 amino acids. After removal of 0 bases from V and 10 bases from J, the junction contained 9 bases not matched to a gene. The CDR3 is CASSLAPGGGTAQYF. The CDR3 DNA sequence: TGTGCCAGCAGCTTAGCCCCCGGGGGGGGGACGGCGCAGTATTTT.

Ten or more counts support this clonotype. V and J are TRBV7-3 and TRBJ2-3; 7 positions agree with TRBD2. V shed 5 bases and J 1 base; nucleotides not matched to a gene: 0. There are 13 residues in the CDR3. The V gene's germline CDR1 is SGHTA and CDR2 FQGTGA. CDR3 sequence reads: CASSGGGTDTQYF. The CDR3 DNA follows: TGTGCCAGCAGCGGGGGGGGCACAGATACGCAGTATTTT.